This is a list of T cell receptor beta chains from one sample in a study of spatial heterogeneity in lung cancer. Each CDR3 protein is one row after TCRdb ran MiXCR on the 5' RACE reads. The sample has 20,000 to 25,000 distinct CDR3 sequences, 7% seen once; the top ten hold roughly an eighth. This material consisted of PBMCs, taken at surgery. These receptors all stem from a male donor with early-stage non-small cell lung cancer. Both conserved end residues are part of each CDR3. The D gene is left open where the match is weak. Clone sizes are given selectively: once, few, many, or a class where the clone is expanded.

J gene: TRBJ2-5
D gene: TRBD2
V gene: TRBV20-1
clone size: medium-sized
CDR3 protein: CSARDYLQETQYF
CDR3 DNA: TGCAGTGCCCGGGACTACCTCCAAGAGACCCAGTACTTC

J gene: TRBJ2-3
D gene: TRBD1
V gene: TRBV29-1
clone size: medium-sized
CDR3 protein: CSVARTGEADTQYF
CDR3 DNA: TGCAGCGTTGCGCGGACAGGGGAGGCAGATACGCAGTATTTT

J gene: TRBJ1-1
D gene: .
V gene: TRBV11-2
clone size: many
CDR3 protein: CASSLDGGVNTEAFF
CDR3 DNA: TGTGCCAGCAGCTTAGATGGGGGAGTGAACACTGAAGCTTTCTTT

J gene: TRBJ2-7
D gene: .
V gene: TRBV7-9
clone size: .
CDR3 protein: CASSLAGRGYYEQYF
CDR3 DNA: TGTGCCAGCAGCTTAGCGGGGCGGGGTTACTACGAGCAGTACTTC

J gene: TRBJ1-1
D gene: .
V gene: TRBV4-1
clone size: few
CDR3 protein: CASSHGEGDTEAFF
CDR3 DNA: TGCGCCAGCAGCCATGGGGAGGGGGACACTGAAGCTTTCTTT

J gene: TRBJ1-4
D gene: .
V gene: TRBV18
clone size: .
CDR3 protein: CASSPPNEKLFF
CDR3 DNA: TGTGCCAGCTCACCACCGAATGAAAAACTGTTTTTT

J gene: TRBJ2-1
D gene: .
V gene: TRBV6-1
clone size: .
CDR3 protein: CASGDLGRPEQFF
CDR3 DNA: TGTGCCAGCGGAGATTTGGGGCGCCCAGAGCAGTTCTTC

J gene: TRBJ2-3
D gene: TRBD2
V gene: TRBV20-1
clone size: many
CDR3 protein: CSATTGLAGGPLTDTQYF
CDR3 DNA: TGCAGTGCTACTACGGGACTAGCGGGGGGGCCTCTCACAGATACGCAGTATTTT

J gene: TRBJ2-2
D gene: .
V gene: TRBV25-1
clone size: many
CDR3 protein: CASSRRNTGELFF
CDR3 DNA: TGTGCCAGCAGTCGAAGAAACACCGGGGAGCTGTTTTTT

J gene: TRBJ1-3
D gene: .
V gene: TRBV4-2
clone size: many
CDR3 protein: CASSRLMTDSGNTIYF
CDR3 DNA: TGTGCCAGCAGCCGACTCATGACGGACTCTGGAAACACCATATATTTT

J gene: TRBJ2-5
D gene: TRBD1
V gene: TRBV24-1
clone size: many
CDR3 protein: CATSDRGLETQYF
CDR3 DNA: TGTGCCACCAGTGATAGGGGGCTTGAGACCCAGTACTTC

J gene: TRBJ1-5
D gene: TRBD1
V gene: TRBV12-3/TRBV12-4
clone size: .
CDR3 protein: CASSSGQLDQPQHF
CDR3 DNA: TGTGCCAGCAGTTCGGGACAGCTGGATCAGCCCCAGCATTTT

J gene: TRBJ2-5
D gene: .
V gene: TRBV2
clone size: medium-sized
CDR3 protein: CASMGGQETQYF
CDR3 DNA: TGTGCCAGCATGGGCGGCCAAGAGACCCAGTACTTC

J gene: TRBJ2-5
D gene: .
V gene: TRBV20-1
clone size: .
CDR3 protein: CSARVEVVGTQYF
CDR3 DNA: TGCAGTGCTAGAGTCGAGGTAGTGGGGACCCAGTACTTC

J gene: TRBJ1-2
D gene: .
V gene: TRBV19
clone size: many
CDR3 protein: CASSMGGADYGYTF
CDR3 DNA: TGTGCCAGTAGTATGGGGGGCGCAGACTATGGCTACACCTTC

J gene: TRBJ2-1
D gene: .
V gene: TRBV10-2
clone size: few
CDR3 protein: CASSRGINEQFF
CDR3 DNA: TGCGCCAGCAGCCGAGGGATTAATGAGCAGTTCTTC

J gene: TRBJ2-2
D gene: .
V gene: TRBV20-1
clone size: many
CDR3 protein: CSARAGIANTGELFF
CDR3 DNA: TGCAGTGCTAGAGCGGGCATCGCGAACACCGGGGAGCTGTTTTTT

J gene: TRBJ1-5
D gene: TRBD1
V gene: TRBV7-2
clone size: .
CDR3 protein: CASSNQGGGYNQPQHF
CDR3 DNA: TGTGCCAGCAGCAATCAGGGGGGAGGGTACAATCAGCCCCAGCATTTT

J gene: TRBJ2-7
D gene: TRBD2
V gene: TRBV12-3/TRBV12-4
clone size: many
CDR3 protein: CASSSGGLPGDEQYF
CDR3 DNA: TGTGCCAGCAGTTCGGGGGGGCTCCCGGGCGACGAGCAGTACTTC

J gene: TRBJ2-7
D gene: TRBD1
V gene: TRBV4-2
clone size: few
CDR3 protein: CASSPPGAQGAYEQYF
CDR3 DNA: TGTGCCAGCAGCCCCCCCGGTGCGCAGGGGGCCTACGAGCAGTACTTC